This passage covers 25 T cell receptor beta chains from one sample sequenced in a study of T cell repertoires in cytomegalovirus infection. TCRdb called the reads again in MiXCR, with one record for every CDR3 protein. This sample yields about 250,000 distinct CDR3 sequences, of which around 6.6% are seen a single time; 5.5% to 8% belongs to the top ten. Sequenced material: PBMCs. Source of these receptors: a human donor in good health (CMV status not recorded). Some clones in this sample may be carry-over from other donors' samples.

This clonotype was picked up a small number of times. The CDR3 DNA is TGTGCCAGCAGAGGGACACTGAACACCGGGGAGCTGTTTTTT. Translation: CASRGTLNTGELFF. The gene calls are TRBV12-3 or TRBV12-4 and TRBJ2-2; possible D gene TRBD1, 6 bases. The length of the CDR3 is 14 residues. Trimming removed 6 bases from V and 1 base from J, with 9 bases in between.

This clonotype came up many times. The rearrangement links TRBV7-2 to TRBJ1-1, with D unresolved. The CDR3 covers 13 residues. The V and J ends lost 3 bases and 1 base respectively, with 6 bases between them. Germline CDR1 SGHTA, CDR2 FQGNSA. For the CDR3, the DNA is TGTGCCAGCAGCTTGACACAGAACACTGAAGCTTTCTTT. Its protein product is CASSLTQNTEAFF.

This clonotype was recorded many times. This sequence joins TRBV5-1 and TRBJ1-1; no reliable D call. V was clipped by 0 bases and J by 2 bases, with 11 bases between them. Germline CDR1 SGHRS, CDR2 YFSETQ. The CDR3 runs 15 residues. The CDR3 loop reads CASSLVVGPNTEAFF. The CDR3 coding sequence is TGCGCCAGCAGCTTGGTTGTCGGGCCCAACACTGAAGCTTTCTTT.

This clonotype was counted ten times or more. The chain employs TRBV6-5 and TRBJ2-2, with 10 bases lining up with TRBD2. Germline values: CDR1 MNHEY, CDR2 SVGAGI. V lost 6 bases, J lost 6 bases, and 10 bases stayed unmatched. CDR3 length equals 16 residues. In DNA form, the CDR3 reads TGTGCCAGCAGACCACCAGCGGGGGGGCGGCCCGGGGAGCTGTTTTTT. Residues: CASRPPAGGRPGELFF.

This clonotype was counted at least ten times. This chain connects TRBV20-1 to TRBJ2-4; D uncertain. The germline V gene encodes CDR1 DFQATT and CDR2 SNEGSKA (reference sequence). The CDR3 totals 15 residues. V dropped 3 bases and J dropped 0 bases, with 12 bases sitting between them. As DNA, the CDR3 is TGCAGTGCTAGTATCAACAGAATAGCCAAAAACATTCAGTACTTC. It is translated as CSASINRIAKNIQYF.

J is TRBJ1-2 and V is TRBV10-3; D gene ambiguous. The CDR3 is 13 residues long. Germline V CDR1 and CDR2: ENHRY, SYGVKD. Trimming left V 3 bases short and J 6 bases short, with 11 bases between. The CDR3 region is CAISEHSLDGYTF. As DNA, the CDR3 is TGTGCCATCAGTGAACACAGCCTAGATGGCTACACCTTC.

In its sample, this clonotype was seen many times. The chain combines TRBV6-6 with TRBJ2-1; a weak D match, TRBD2 (5 bases). The V end was cut by 0 bases, the J end by 5 bases, with 11 bases between. This CDR3 region has 15 residues. Per the germline V gene, CDR1 is MNHNY and CDR2 is SVGAGI (reference sequence). Written as DNA, the CDR3 is TGTGCCAGCAGTTACTCGACTACTACTCACAATGAGCAGTTCTTC. This translates into CASSYSTTTHNEQFF.

This clonotype was recorded at least ten times. V gene TRBV20-1 combines with J gene TRBJ2-7; 8 bases are shared with TRBD1. Germline-derived CDR1 and CDR2 are DFQATT and SNEGSKA (reference sequence). The CDR3 spans 15 residues. The J segment lost 2 bases and the V segment lost 1 base, leaving 7 bases of the junction unmatched. The CDR3 protein is CSARGRPGQAYEQYF. The CDR3 DNA reads TGCAGTGCTAGAGGCCGTCCGGGACAGGCCTACGAGCAGTACTTC.

This clonotype was counted many times. The rearrangement uses TRBV2 and TRBJ1-2, with 7 bases that match TRBD1. Germline trimming cut 5 bases from V and 5 bases from J; bases unmatched to any gene: 8. The CDR3 is 14 residues long. Germline CDR1 reads SNHLY; CDR2 reads FYNNEI. This CDR3 reads CASSTGTALYGYTF. The CDR3 DNA follows: TGTGCCAGCAGTACCGGGACAGCTTTATATGGCTACACCTTC.

This clonotype was seen ten or more times. The chain joins TRBV4-3 to TRBJ2-2, with 12 bases that match TRBD2. V trimming: 1 base; J trimming: 4 bases; junction bases outside the gene matches: 1. Germline assignment: CDR1 LGHNA and CDR2 YSLEER. CDR3 length: 16 residues. CDR3 coding DNA: TGCGCCAGCAGCCAAGCGACTAGCGGGGGCACCGGGGAGCTGTTTTTT. Its translation: CASSQATSGGTGELFF.

This clonotype was seen repeatedly, ten times or more. The rearrangement joins TRBV28 to TRBJ1-5; TRBD1 aligns across 8 bases. CDR1 MDHEN and CDR2 SYDVKM come from the germline V gene. V lost 6 bases to trimming and J lost 2 bases; unmatched junction nucleotides: 6. This CDR3 is 15 amino acids long. This CDR3 is CASSPETGGNQPQHF. CDR3 sequence (DNA): TGTGCCAGCAGCCCCGAGACAGGGGGCAATCAGCCCCAGCATTTT.

The chain has TRBV5-1 and TRBJ1-3; no firm D call. CDR3 length: 15 amino acids. In germline, CDR1 is SGHRS, CDR2 YFSETQ. Trimming took 1 base from V and 0 from J, leaving 8 bases between them. CDR3: CASSLTLSSGNTIYF. The DNA for the CDR3 is TGCGCCAGCAGCTTGACGCTCAGCTCTGGAAACACCATATATTTT.

This clonotype was counted many times. The chain is built from TRBV11-3 and TRBJ2-2, with 9 positions matching TRBD1. V lost 3 bases, J lost 1 base, and 3 bases stayed unmatched. The germline V gene has CDR1 SGHNT and CDR2 YENEEA. CDR3 length: 16 amino acids. The CDR3 is CASSLDRGMNTGELFF. CDR3 DNA: TGTGCCAGCAGCTTGGACAGGGGAATGAACACCGGGGAGCTGTTTTTT. Variable domain in full (rest from reference TRBV11-3 and TRBJ2-2): EAGVVQSPRYKIIEKKQPVAFWCNPISGHNTLYWYLQNLGQGPELLIRYENEEAVDDSQLPKDRFSAERLKGVDSTLKIQPAELGDSAVYLCASSLDRGMNTGELFFGEGSRLTVL.

This clonotype showed up many times. V is TRBV20-1 and J is TRBJ1-1, with a possible D match to TRBD1 (6 bases). This CDR3 has 12 amino acids. Trimming removed 2 bases from V and 5 bases from J, with 9 bases in between. Germline CDR1 and CDR2: DFQATT and SNEGSKA (reference sequence). CDR3 coding DNA: TGCAGTGCTAGAAGACAGGCGACTGAAGCTTTCTTT. Residues: CSARRQATEAFF.

This clonotype was seen at least ten times. V gene TRBV2 combines with J gene TRBJ1-2; D gene ambiguous. Trimming pared 4 bases from V and 8 bases from J, leaving 11 bases between. CDR3 length: 12 residues. In germline, CDR1 is SNHLY, CDR2 FYNNEI. CDR3 DNA sequence: TGTGCCAGCAGTGCTAACAGCGGGGGCTACACCTTC. It is translated as CASSANSGGYTF.

In regard to this clonotype: A clone one base away is much larger, so this may be a read error. The V gene is TRBV29-1, the J gene TRBJ2-1; 9 bases are a match to TRBD1. The CDR3 covers 14 residues. Germline V gene sequence: CDR1 SQVTM, CDR2 ANQGSEA. For the CDR3, the DNA is TGCAGCGTTGGAAACAGGGGGCGTTACAAAGAGCAGTTCTTC. Translating it yields CSVGNRGRYKEQFF.

This clonotype was seen many times. The genes are TRBV5-5 and TRBJ2-1; possible D gene TRBD1, 7 bases. Trimming pared 6 bases from V and 4 bases from J, leaving 20 bases between. This CDR3 is 16 amino acids long. Looked up from germline, CDR1 is SGHKS and CDR2 is YYEKEE (reference sequence). The CDR3 protein is CASTRAGQNAYNEQFF. The CDR3 bases are TGTGCCAGCACCCGGGCGGGACAGAATGCATACAATGAGCAGTTCTTC.

This clonotype showed up many times. The chain employs TRBV2 and TRBJ1-1, with 10 bases fitting TRBD1. V was pared by 6 bases and J by 4 bases, with 2 bases of the junction left unmatched. The CDR3 runs to 13 residues. From germline, CDR1 is SNHLY and CDR2 FYNNEI. As DNA, the CDR3 is TGTGCCAGCAGAGGGGACAGGGGCACTGAAGCTTTCTTT. Its translation is CASRGDRGTEAFF.

This clonotype was recorded many times. The chain couples TRBV25-1 to TRBJ1-2; D may be TRBD1 (6 bases). The V gene's germline CDR1 is MGHDK and CDR2 SYGVNS. The CDR3 has 13 amino acids. Trimming stripped 7 bases from V and 6 bases from J, with 15 bases between. CDR3 sequence: CASTPGGRDGYTF. The CDR3 coding sequence is TGTGCCAGCACCCCCGGGGGGCGGGATGGCTACACCTTC.

In its sample, this clonotype was seen many times. This chain joins TRBV6-2 or TRBV6-3 and TRBJ2-1; TRBD1 might be the D (5 bases). CDR3 length: 11 residues. Trimming shortened V by 5 bases and J by 10 bases, and 9 bases separated the two germline ends. The germline CDR1 and CDR2 sequences are MNHEY and SVGEGT. The CDR3 here is CASSQYREQFF. The CDR3 DNA sequence: TGTGCCAGCAGTCAATACAGGGAGCAGTTCTTC.

This clonotype was recorded at least ten times. V is TRBV4-1 and J is TRBJ2-7, with 7 bases identical to TRBD1. The trim removed 1 base at V and 9 bases at J, leaving 9 bases unmatched. The CDR3 covers 14 residues. CDR1 is MGHRA, CDR2 YSYEKL, per germline. The CDR3: CASSQAEIDRVQYF. CDR3 DNA sequence: TGCGCCAGCAGCCAAGCCGAAATAGACAGGGTGCAGTACTTC.

There are many counts of this clonotype. V usage is TRBV7-2 and J usage is TRBJ2-1, with D uncertain. Germline CDR1 reads SGHTA; CDR2 reads FQGNSA. The CDR3 has 16 amino acids. Trimming cost V 5 bases and J 2 bases, with 16 bases left between them. The CDR3 is CASSPHLGPAYNEQFF. The DNA for the CDR3 is TGTGCCAGCAGCCCCCACCTAGGGCCGGCCTACAATGAGCAGTTCTTC.

The chain employs TRBV2 and TRBJ1-1; D is undetermined. CDR1 is SNHLY, CDR2 FYNNEI, per germline. The V end lost 7 bases, the J end lost 3 bases, and 9 bases lay between the germline ends. The CDR3 is made up of 12 amino acids. Here the CDR3 reads CASTRTDTEAFF. The CDR3 nucleotides are TGTGCCAGCACAAGGACCGACACTGAAGCTTTCTTT.

Only a few counts were recorded for this clonotype. The V call is TRBV7-8, the J call TRBJ1-5; no definite D call. The germline V gene encodes CDR1 SGHVS and CDR2 FQNEAQ. This CDR3 contains 19 residues. Trimming pared 2 bases from V and 0 bases from J, leaving 20 bases between. This CDR3 is CASSLRGKKPFYSNQPQHF. CDR3 in DNA: TGTGCCAGCAGCTTAAGAGGGAAGAAGCCATTTTATAGCAATCAGCCCCAGCATTTT.

This clonotype was seen ten or more times. This rearrangement joins TRBV11-2 to TRBJ1-2, with D possibly being TRBD1 (6 bases). V lost 6 bases to trimming and J lost 2 bases, with 19 bases between them. Germline CDR1 SGHAT, CDR2 FQNNGV. This CDR3 spans 16 amino acids. In DNA form, the CDR3 reads TGTGCCAGCAGAGAATACAGGGTCTCGGTAAACTATGGCTACACCTTC. As protein: CASREYRVSVNYGYTF.